The clone carrying this T cell receptor beta chain has just one count. TCRdb's table, derived via immunoSEQ multiplex PCR, lists solely in-frame clones and lacks some. This table has about 180,000 clones, 86% appearing once. This entry belongs to a study of cytomegalovirus exposure and HLA in healthy donors. The sequenced sample was PBMCs. The origin of this receptor is a man aged 18 to 30 in good health and CMV-seropositive.

The CDR3 sequence is CASSSWRGTYEQYF. The CDR3 nucleotides are TGTGCCAGCAGTTCGTGGCGGGGCACCTACGAGCAGTACTTC. The chain combines TRBV28 with TRBJ2-7, with D possibly being TRBD2 (6 bases). The CDR3 sequence is 14 residues long. Germline V gene lookup returns CDR1 MDHEN and CDR2 SYDVKM. V was pared by 4 bases and J by 2 bases, with 12 bases between. The full variable domain, with the rest looked up from reference TRBV28 and TRBJ2-7, is DVKVTQSSRYLVKRTGEKVFLECVQDMDHENMFWYRQDPGLGLRLIYFSYDVKMKEKGDIPEGYSVSREKKERFSLILESASTNQTSMYLCASSSWRGTYEQYFGPGTRLTVT.